A single sample gave rise to the 16 T cell receptor beta chains below, sequenced in a study of Ad26.COV2.S vaccination and SARS-CoV-2 variants. Some clones are missing from TCRdb's copy, which holds only in-frame ones; the method was immunoSEQ multiplex PCR. This repertoire shows about 390,000 clones, about 90% found once; its top ten account for less than 2%. Described treatment: 19 received Ad26.COV2.S at low or high dose, single or two shots; several received placebo; per-sample allocation not given. Samples analyzed were those drawn on day 63 after the first vaccine or placebo injection. The sample here was peripheral blood, taken in a trial of Ad26.COV2.S vaccine versus placebo. The receptors come from a person aged 18-65 years who received the Ad26.COV2.S COVID-19 vaccine or a placebo.

This chain links TRBV4-1 with TRBJ2-7, with 7 bases fitting TRBD1. Germline CDR1 is MGHRA and CDR2 is YSYEKL. The CDR3 is 17 residues long. V lost 4 bases to trimming and J lost 4 bases; unmatched junction nucleotides: 16. The chain's CDR3 is CASSLAQWGQGVYEQYF. Here the CDR3 DNA reads TGCGCCAGCAGCCTTGCCCAATGGGGGCAGGGGGTTTACGAGCAGTACTTC.

This rearrangement joins TRBV5-6 to TRBJ2-3; 8 bases fit TRBD1. The CDR3 has 15 residues. Germline trimming cut 0 bases from V and 5 bases from J; bases unmatched to any gene: 5. Looked up from germline, CDR1 is SGHDT and CDR2 is YYEEEE. This CDR3 reads CASSLGQGARDTQYF. The DNA of the CDR3 is TGTGCCAGCAGCTTGGGTCAGGGGGCTAGAGATACGCAGTATTTT.

The chain combines TRBV12-5 with TRBJ2-7, with 13 bases lining up with TRBD2. Germline CDR1 is LGHNT and CDR2 is FRNRAP. CDR3 length equals 14 residues. Unmatched junction bases numbered 0, after V lost 5 bases and J lost 2 bases. The CDR3 bases are TGTGCTAGTGGTACTAGCGGGGGGGCCTACGAGCAGTACTTC. Translating gives CASGTSGGAYEQYF.

The chain has TRBV6-1 and TRBJ2-7, with a possible D match to TRBD1 (5 bases). V was shortened by 3 bases and J by 2 bases, with 14 bases between the two germline ends. Germline V gene lookup returns CDR1 MNHNS and CDR2 SASEGT. The CDR3 length is 15 residues. The CDR3 DNA reads TGTGCCAGCAGTGAGCCCCCAGGGCAGGCCTACGAGCAGTACTTC. It codes for CASSEPPGQAYEQYF.

The chain links TRBV7-2 to TRBJ2-5, with 7 bases matching TRBD1. This CDR3 is built from 16 residues. With V trimmed by 2 bases and J by 4 bases, 10 bases remained unmatched. CDR1 and CDR2 (germline): SGHTA, FQGNSA. CDR3 protein: CASSLTYRGPPETQYF. CDR3 sequence (DNA): TGTGCCAGCAGCTTAACCTACAGGGGACCCCCAGAGACCCAGTACTTC.

The gene calls are TRBV18 and TRBJ1-4, with D hard to call. Germline CDR1 reads KGHSH; CDR2 reads LQKENI. V was pared by 3 bases and J by 0 bases, with 5 bases between. This CDR3 comprises 14 residues. The CDR3 is CASSPGATNEKLFF. The CDR3 DNA reads TGTGCCAGCTCACCTGGTGCAACTAATGAAAAACTGTTTTTT. The full variable domain, in which reference TRBV18 and TRBJ1-4 provide the parts outside the CDR3, is NAGVMQNPRHLVRRRGQEARLRCSPMKGHSHVYWYRQLPEEGLKFMVYLQKENIIDESGMPKERFSAEFPKEGPSILRIQQVVRGDSAAYFCASSPGATNEKLFFGSGTQLSVL.

The chain combines TRBV7-9 with TRBJ1-1, with D possibly matching TRBD1 (6 bases). The CDR3 loop spans 14 amino acids. The germline V gene encodes CDR1 SEHNR and CDR2 FQNEAQ (reference sequence). The V end lost 4 bases, the J end lost 6 bases, and 15 bases lay between the germline ends. This CDR3 is CASSSGQWESEAFF. CDR3 nucleotides: TGTGCCAGCAGCTCCGGACAGTGGGAGTCTGAAGCTTTCTTT.

The V and J genes are TRBV5-4 and TRBJ1-2; the D is unclear. Trimming stripped 2 bases from V and 6 bases from J, with 11 bases between. This CDR3 is built from 13 residues. Germline V CDR1 and CDR2: SGHNT, YYREEE (reference sequence). CDR3 sequence: CASSLRAGHGYTF. The CDR3 DNA follows: TGTGCCAGCAGCTTACGCGCAGGCCATGGCTACACCTTC.

This chain links TRBV10-3 with TRBJ1-5, with a possible D match to TRBD1 (5 bases). Looked up from germline, CDR1 is ENHRY and CDR2 is SYGVKD. The germline V and J ends were trimmed by 5 bases and 2 bases, with 10 bases remaining between them. This CDR3 has 14 residues. The CDR3 DNA sequence: TGTGCCATCAGTCAACAGGCTGGCAATCAGCCCCAGCATTTT. Translated, it gives CAISQQAGNQPQHF.

This sequence joins TRBV3-1 (or the pseudogene TRBV3-2) and TRBJ2-2; the match to TRBD2 covers 13 bases. The J segment lost 0 bases and the V segment lost 2 bases, leaving 3 bases of the junction unmatched. The CDR3 has 18 residues. The germline gives CDR1 LGHDT, CDR2 YNNKEL (reference sequence). The CDR3 spells CASSQRLAGGANTGELFF. CDR3 bases: TGTGCCAGCAGCCAACGACTAGCGGGGGGCGCGAACACCGGGGAGCTGTTTTTT.

CDR3 in amino acids: CASSPMGLAERETQYF. The CDR3, as DNA: TGTGCCAGCTCCCCCATGGGGCTAGCCGAGCGAGAGACCCAGTACTTC. This chain joins TRBV18 and TRBJ2-5, with D perhaps given as TRBD1 or TRBD2 (5 bases each). The germline gives CDR1 KGHSH, CDR2 LQKENI. V lost 6 bases, J lost 4 bases, and 21 bases lay in between. The CDR3 is made up of 16 amino acids.

V is TRBV4-3 and J is TRBJ2-5, with D possibly matching TRBD2 (6 bases). CDR3 length: 15 residues. V lost 5 bases and J lost 2, with 15 bases in between. Looked up from germline, CDR1 is LGHNA and CDR2 is YSLEER. For the CDR3, the DNA is TGCGCCAGCAGCGGAAGGCTAGCGCAACAAGAGACCCAGTACTTC. This encodes CASSGRLAQQETQYF.

The J gene is TRBJ2-2, the V gene TRBV4-3; 10 positions match TRBD1. Germline V lookup: CDR1 LGHNA, CDR2 YSLEER. The V and J ends lost 8 bases and 2 bases, in that order; junction bases with no gene match: 17. This CDR3 region has 19 residues. CDR3 amino acids: CASGNGPGQGTLNTGELFF. Written as DNA, the CDR3 is TGCGCCAGCGGAAACGGACCGGGACAGGGGACCCTTAACACCGGGGAGCTGTTTTTT.

V and J are TRBV2 and TRBJ2-3; 8 bases are a match to TRBD1. Per the germline V gene, CDR1 is SNHLY and CDR2 is FYNNEI. CDR3 length: 15 residues. The junction had 4 bases not matched to a gene; V was cut back by 5 bases and J by 0 bases. Written as DNA, the CDR3 is TGTGCCAGCAGTCTGACAGGGGTCAGCACAGATACGCAGTATTTT. Its translation is CASSLTGVSTDTQYF.

The chain combines TRBV11-2 with TRBJ2-1; unclear D gene. Trimming removed 8 bases at V and 0 bases at J, with 8 bases between. This CDR3 contains 13 residues. CDR1 SGHAT and CDR2 FQNNGV come from the germline V gene. The CDR3 protein is CASLDLSYNEQFF. As DNA, the CDR3 is TGTGCCAGCCTAGACCTCTCCTACAATGAGCAGTTCTTC.

The chain joins TRBV5-3 to TRBJ1-4, with D unclear. TRBV5-3 belongs to the ORF category, with a function that is uncertain. This CDR3 is built from 15 residues. V lost 0 bases, J lost 4 bases, and 10 bases lay in between. Written as DNA, the CDR3 is TGTGCCAGAAGCTTGGACGGAGTAATTAATGAAAAACTGTTTTTT. Its protein is CARSLDGVINEKLFF.